These T cell receptor beta chains were read from a single sample in a study of T-cell reconstitution after alpha-beta-depleted transplantation in children. TCRdb re-analysed the PCR reads in MiXCR, keeping a single row per CDR3 protein. Here the sample spans around 960,000 distinct CDR3 sequences, about 31% being singletons. Sample: PBMCs, mostly from graft donor cells, taken 360 days after TCRalphabeta/CD19-depleted stem cell transplant. These receptors originate from a boy under two years old who had a stem cell transplant for SCID, so the T cells may come from the graft donor. CDR3s include the opening cysteine and the closing phenylalanine or tryptophan. D genes are given only for firm matches. Size is stated for part of the rows, as once, few or many counts, or as a class when the clone is expanded.

D	V	J	length	size	CDR3	DNA
-	TRBV20-1	TRBJ2-1	14	-	CSAEDSFWVNEQFF	TGCAGTGCAGAAGACAGTTTCTGGGTGAATGAGCAGTTCTTC
TRBD1	TRBV20-1	TRBJ2-2	15	-	CSASLVDRDTGELFF	TGCAGTGCTAGTCTCGTGGACAGGGACACCGGGGAGCTGTTTTTT
-	TRBV12-3/TRBV12-4	TRBJ2-7	14	-	CASTLRGGTYEQYF	TGTGCCAGCACCCTCAGGGGGGGTACCTACGAGCAGTACTTC
-	TRBV6-6	TRBJ1-1	13	-	CASSYILNAGAFF	TGTGCCAGCAGTTACATTCTCAACGCCGGAGCTTTCTTT
TRBD1	TRBV7-2	TRBJ2-7	15	once	CASSSQGFTSYEQYF	TGTGCCAGCAGCTCACAGGGGTTTACCTCCTACGAGCAGTACTTC
-	TRBV5-6	TRBJ2-5	12	-	CASSVPPGPGYF	TGTGCCAGCAGCGTCCCTCCAGGGCCAGGGTACTTC
-	TRBV5-1	TRBJ2-2	16	few	CASSPSPPPFTGELFF	TGCGCCAGCAGCCCGAGTCCTCCCCCCTTCACCGGGGAGCTGTTTTTT
-	TRBV6-2/TRBV6-3	TRBJ2-3	14	few	CASGSRLVPDTQYF	TGTGCCTCCGGGTCGAGACTAGTCCCAGATACGCAGTATTTT
TRBD2	TRBV5-6	TRBJ2-1	14	few	CASSLWRELNEQFF	TGTGCCAGCAGCTTGTGGCGGGAGCTGAATGAGCAGTTCTTC
-	TRBV2	TRBJ2-2	15	-	CASSEQGLDTGELFF	TGTGCCAGCAGTGAACAGGGGCTGGACACCGGGGAGCTGTTTTTT
TRBD1	TRBV6-4	TRBJ2-2	19	-	CASSRPTGTGGPNTGELFF	TGTGCCAGCAGTCGACCGACCGGGACAGGGGGGCCGAACACCGGGGAGCTGTTTTTT
-	TRBV29-1	TRBJ2-2	11	few	CSVGRAGELFF	TGCAGCGTTGGCAGGGCCGGGGAGCTGTTTTTT
-	TRBV20-1	TRBJ2-3	13	-	CSDLQIATDTQYF	TGCAGTGACCTCCAGATCGCCACAGATACGCAGTATTTT
-	TRBV12-3/TRBV12-4	TRBJ2-3	15	-	CASSQAGGLTDTQYF	TGTGCCAGCAGCCAAGCTGGGGGCCTCACAGATACGCAGTATTTT
TRBD1	TRBV5-1	TRBJ2-1	16	-	CASSTDRESQYNEQFF	TGCGCCAGCAGCACAGACAGGGAGTCACAGTACAATGAGCAGTTCTTC
TRBD1	TRBV4-2	TRBJ2-6	18	-	CASSPYPTGEGGANVLTF	TGTGCCAGCAGCCCTTACCCGACAGGGGAAGGTGGGGCCAACGTCCTGACTTTC
TRBD1	TRBV5-5	TRBJ1-1	15	few	CASIWGTGTNTEAFF	TGTGCCAGCATATGGGGGACAGGAACGAACACTGAAGCTTTCTTT
-	TRBV9	TRBJ2-7	13	-	CASSVGSFYEQYF	TGTGCCAGCAGCGTAGGTTCTTTCTACGAGCAGTACTTC
-	TRBV7-2	TRBJ2-3	14	-	CASSLGDTTDTQYF	TGTGCCAGCAGCTTAGGGGACACCACAGATACGCAGTATTTT
TRBD1	TRBV20-1	TRBJ1-5	15	-	CSASGGQQTNQPQHF	TGCAGTGCTTCCGGGGGACAGCAAACCAATCAGCCCCAGCATTTT
TRBD2	TRBV2	TRBJ2-3	20	few	CASSEARRASGGSSTDTQYF	TGTGCCAGCAGTGAAGCGCGTAGGGCTAGCGGGGGCTCTAGCACAGATACGCAGTATTTT
-	TRBV6-1	TRBJ2-1	15	-	CASRLDRGGYNEQFF	TGTGCCAGCAGGCTCGACAGGGGAGGGTACAATGAGCAGTTCTTC
-	TRBV6-1	TRBJ1-2	13	few	CASSEWGYAGYTF	TGTGCCAGCAGTGAATGGGGGTATGCTGGCTACACCTTC
-	TRBV3-1	TRBJ1-2	14	many	CASSLLGQNYGYTF	TGTGCCAGCAGCCTCCTCGGACAGAACTATGGCTACACCTTC
-	TRBV12-3/TRBV12-4	TRBJ2-5	14	few	CASSLLGMRQTQYF	TGTGCCAGCAGTTTATTGGGGATGCGACAGACCCAGTACTTC
TRBD1	TRBV5-1	TRBJ2-7	18	once	CASSLEGQGFLGSYEQYF	TGCGCCAGCAGCTTGGAAGGACAGGGCTTTCTGGGCTCCTACGAGCAGTACTTC
-	TRBV5-8	TRBJ2-3	16	few	CASSLRGLPGTDTQYF	TGTGCCAGCAGCTTGAGGGGCCTACCGGGGACAGATACGCAGTATTTT
TRBD1	TRBV12-3/TRBV12-4	TRBJ2-7	16	-	CASSLQTGGPLYEQYF	TGTGCCAGCAGTCTTCAGACAGGGGGGCCCCTCTACGAGCAGTACTTC
TRBD1	TRBV18	TRBJ1-3	16	-	CASSPRQGTRGNTIYF	TGTGCCAGCTCACCGCGACAGGGAACGCGTGGAAACACCATATATTTT
-	TRBV6-5	TRBJ2-6	14	many	CASSSDPGANVLTF	TGTGCCAGCAGTTCCGATCCTGGGGCCAACGTCCTGACTTTC
-	TRBV19	TRBJ2-6	16	-	CASSTPTVSGANVLTF	TGTGCCAGTAGTACCCCCACAGTCTCTGGGGCCAACGTCCTGACTTTC
-	TRBV4-1	TRBJ2-1	16	-	CASSQVPGVAYNEQFF	TGCGCCAGCAGCCAAGTTCCGGGGGTCGCCTACAATGAGCAGTTCTTC
-	TRBV7-3	TRBJ2-1	15	-	CASSYPRARDNEQFF	TGTGCCAGCAGCTATCCCAGGGCAAGAGACAATGAGCAGTTCTTC
TRBD1	TRBV12-3/TRBV12-4	TRBJ1-1	16	-	CASSISRGLLGTEAFF	TGTGCCAGCAGCATAAGCAGGGGGCTCCTGGGCACTGAAGCTTTCTTT